This section outlines one T cell receptor beta chain sequence together with its context. The data stem from a study of cytotoxic CD8 clonotypes in ibrutinib-treated CLL. Study as a whole: The patients, some 12 relapsed/refractory and approximately 14 treatment-naive, included about 17 who were IGHV unmutated. Response sampling came at median around a year of treatment, ranging 6 to 36 months.

TCRdb's copy holds only in-frame clones and misses some; the assay was immunoSEQ multiplex PCR. Among approximately 50,000 clones, approximately 50% were seen once, and the ten largest hold roughly a quarter. Sequencing was performed on PBMCs, taken at disease progression, from a patient treated with ibrutinib. This sequence was found in a human donor with chronic lymphocytic leukemia.

CDR3: CASSERGPYNEQFF. DNA for the CDR3: TGCGCCAGCAGTGAAAGGGGGCCCTACAATGAGCAGTTCTTC. The chain joins TRBV10-1 to TRBJ2-1; 7 nucleotides line up with TRBD1. The germline V gene has CDR1 WNHNN and CDR2 SYGVQD (reference sequence). V lost 3 bases to trimming and J lost 2 bases; unmatched junction nucleotides: 1. This CDR3 has 14 amino acids.